This entry lists 3 T cell receptor beta chains sequenced from one sample in a study of blood T cell repertoires in COVID-19. Libraries were prepared by immunoSEQ multiplex PCR; TCRdb keeps only in-frame clonotypes and omits some of them. The repertoire holds 200,000 to 300,000 clones, with approximately 90% as singletons. The source material was PBMCs or T cells enriched from blood (not recorded which). These receptors came from a woman aged 40 to 50 with acute COVID-19.

The rearrangement links TRBV7-2 to TRBJ1-5; possible D gene TRBD1, 5 bases. The germline V gene encodes CDR1 SGHTA and CDR2 FQGNSA. This CDR3 contains 14 residues. V was cut by 5 bases and J by 2 bases, with 10 bases left in between. CDR3 loop: CASSRGAGNQPQHF. In DNA, the CDR3 is TGTGCCAGCAGCCGCGGGGCAGGCAATCAGCCCCAGCATTTT.

The J gene is TRBJ1-2, the V gene TRBV30; the D gene is possibly TRBD1 (5 bases). CDR1 is GTSNPN, CDR2 SVGIG, per germline (reference sequence). This CDR3 region has 14 residues. Trimming removed 0 bases from V and 7 bases from J, with 15 bases in between. CDR3 region: CAWSVPGRGSGYTF. The CDR3 coding sequence is TGTGCCTGGAGTGTACCGGGGAGGGGAAGTGGCTACACCTTC. The full variable domain, completed using reference TRBV30 and TRBJ1-2, is SQTIHQWPATLVQPVGSPLSLECTVEGTSNPNLYWYRQAAGRGLQLLFYSVGIGQISSEVPQNLSASRPQDRQFILSSKKLLLSDSGFYLCAWSVPGRGSGYTFGSGTRLTVV.

V is TRBV24-1 and J is TRBJ2-3, with 9 bases lining up with TRBD2. The V segment lost 3 bases and the J segment 6 bases; nucleotides outside the gene matches: 6. Germline V gives CDR1 KGHDR, CDR2 SFDVKD. This CDR3 has 15 amino acids. As DNA, the CDR3 is TGTGCCACCAGTGATCCCGACAGCGGGAGGGATACGCAGTATTTT. Residues: CATSDPDSGRDTQYF.